The rows below give T cell receptor beta chains drawn from one sample of a study of T cell clones after liver transplantation. Method: immunoSEQ multiplex PCR; TCRdb's copy keeps in-frame clones and lacks some. The sample has 95,000 to 110,000 clones, about 80% seen once. This sample comprised CD4+ T cells from blood, obtained approximately 4 years after liver transplant. The receptors derive from a human patient who received a liver transplant. Part of the T cell pool may stem from the graft donor. Each CDR3 is given with its conserved first and last residue. Each record gives: V gene, J gene, CDR3 protein.

>TRBV25-1|TRBJ2-1
CASSELLSYNEQFF
>TRBV7-2|TRBJ2-3
CASSLGIRDTDTQYF
>TRBV19|TRBJ2-1
CASSIQGGKGKNEQFF
>TRBV6-5|TRBJ1-6
CASRQGNSPLHF
>TRBV15|TRBJ2-1
CATSGGSRSYNEQFF
>TRBV5-1|TRBJ1-2
CASSLDGGSGYGYTF
>TRBV7-2|TRBJ1-1
CASSRGHGNTEAFF
>TRBV7-8|TRBJ2-2
CASSLVQTSNTGELFF
>TRBV28|TRBJ2-7
CASSLALREQYF
>TRBV28|TRBJ2-2
CASSLVGTSGNTGELFF
>TRBV6-1|TRBJ1-5
CASSGRDSYNQPQHF
>TRBV19|TRBJ1-1
CASTPGRAPGAEAFF
>TRBV15|TRBJ2-2
CATSIGNTGELFF
>TRBV5-6|TRBJ2-2
CASSLGGRGNTGELFF
>TRBV7-2|TRBJ2-1
CASSQGFREQFF
>TRBV7-9|TRBJ2-3
CASSLVSGLTDTQYF